The 25 T cell receptor beta chains below were found in one sample sequenced in a study of shared clonotypes between healthy human individuals. This table comes from immunoSEQ multiplex PCR, and its TCRdb copy is limited to in-frame clones, with some not included. The table shows approximately 2.5 million clones, with just over 90% occurring only once. Material: naive CD4+ T cells sorted from blood. Subset denoted: CD45RA+ positively selected. The receptors derive from a man younger than 35 in good health.

J is TRBJ2-3 and V is TRBV4-1; D might be TRBD1 or TRBD2, each matching 5 bases. Looked up from germline, CDR1 is MGHRA and CDR2 is YSYEKL. The CDR3 has 17 residues. Trimming left V 0 bases short and J 1 base short, with 14 bases between. The CDR3 DNA sequence: TGCGCCAGCAGCCAAGATCGGGACGCATTGCGCACAGATACGCAGTATTTT. This translates into CASSQDRDALRTDTQYF.

As regards this clone: Other DNA sequences in this specimen translate into the identical CDR3. This rearrangement joins TRBV6-5 to TRBJ2-3; D is undetermined. This CDR3 region has 11 residues. V lost 8 bases, J lost 0 bases, and 3 bases lay in between. Germline CDR1 reads MNHEY; CDR2 reads SVGAGI. DNA of the CDR3: TGTGCCAGCCGGAGCACAGATACGCAGTATTTT. Its translation: CASRSTDTQYF.

The chain recombines TRBV5-4 with TRBJ1-5; D is ambiguous. The CDR3 covers 15 residues. The germline gives CDR1 SGHNT, CDR2 YYREEE (reference sequence). Trimming took 0 bases from V and 0 from J, leaving 7 bases between them. CDR3 nucleotides: TGTGCCAGCAGCTTGGGGGGTGGTAGCAATCAGCCCCAGCATTTT. Translated: CASSLGGGSNQPQHF.

This chain joins TRBV6-6 and TRBJ2-7; 8 bases align to TRBD2. This CDR3 is built from 15 residues. The germline V gene encodes CDR1 MNHNY and CDR2 SVGAGI (reference sequence). Unmatched junction bases numbered 7, after V lost 4 bases and J lost 2 bases. Here the CDR3 DNA reads TGTGCCAGCAGTTCCACTGAGCGGGGGACCTACGAGCAGTACTTC. Protein: CASSSTERGTYEQYF.

The rearrangement joins TRBV7-2 to TRBJ2-7; possible D gene TRBD1, 5 bases. In germline, CDR1 is SGHTA, CDR2 FQGNSA. Trimming left V 3 bases short and J 10 bases short, with 16 bases between. This CDR3 has 13 amino acids. The CDR3 sequence is CASSFQGFQTQYF. For the CDR3, the DNA is TGTGCCAGCAGCTTTCAGGGTTTCCAGACTCAGTACTTC.

This clone was recorded once. V usage is TRBV5-1 and J usage is TRBJ2-5; 7 bases agree with TRBD2. The CDR3 covers 15 residues. Trimming cost V 0 bases and J 6 bases; bases outside gene matches: 8. CDR1 is SGHRS and CDR2 is YFSETQ in the germline V gene. The CDR3 spells CASSLVAGEGKTQYF. CDR3 in DNA: TGCGCCAGCAGCTTGGTGGCGGGAGAGGGGAAGACCCAGTACTTC. The full variable domain, rest sourced from reference TRBV5-1 and TRBJ2-5, is KAGVTQTPRYLIKTRGQQVTLSCSPISGHRSVSWYQQTPGQGLQFLFEYFSETQRNKGNFPGRFSGRQFSNSRSEMNVSTLELGDSALYLCASSLVAGEGKTQYFGPGTRLLVL.

This chain joins TRBV21-1 and TRBJ1-5; the table's D call TRBD1 went unverified against the DNA. TRBV21-1 is classified as a pseudogene. The CDR3 covers 14 residues. Here the CDR3 reads CASRGASSNQPQHF. For the CDR3, the DNA is TGTGCCAGCAGGGGGGCCTCTAGCAATCAGCCCCAGCATTTT.

This chain links TRBV18 with TRBJ1-5; no clear D gene. V shed 0 bases and J shed 3 bases, with 9 bases lying between them. The CDR3 length is 15 residues. Germline CDR1 is KGHSH and CDR2 is LQKENI. The CDR3 loop reads CASSPPDGNNQPQHF. The CDR3 DNA is TGTGCCAGCTCACCACCGGACGGTAACAATCAGCCCCAGCATTTT.

In the case of this clone: The sample has other DNA sequences that encode this CDR3 too. The V gene is TRBV5-6, the J gene TRBJ1-2; unclear D gene. Germline lookup yields CDR1 SGHDT and CDR2 YYEEEE. CDR3 length: 13 residues. Trimming removed 0 bases at V and 5 bases at J, with 8 bases between. The CDR3 sequence is CASSLERNYGYTF. The CDR3 DNA is TGTGCCAGCAGCTTGGAACGGAATTATGGCTACACCTTC.

The V call is TRBV6-5, the J call TRBJ1-3; the D is unclear. The CDR3 totals 15 residues. Germline lookup yields CDR1 MNHEY and CDR2 SVGAGI. Deletions cut 6 bases from V and 0 bases from J, with 12 bases between. DNA of the CDR3: TGTGCCAGCAGATCCGACGAAACCTCTGGAAACACCATATATTTT. This translates into CASRSDETSGNTIYF.

This clone was recorded only once. The chain recombines TRBV10-2 with TRBJ1-1; D ambiguous. The CDR3 is made up of 13 amino acids. Trimming took 4 bases from V and 1 from J, leaving 7 bases between them. Germline V CDR1 and CDR2: WSHSY, SAAADI. CDR3 amino acids: CASSATRNTEAFF. The DNA for the CDR3 is TGCGCCAGCAGTGCAACACGGAACACTGAAGCTTTCTTT.

The chain joins TRBV2 to TRBJ1-2; 9 bases fit TRBD1. Germline CDR1 is SNHLY and CDR2 is FYNNEI. This CDR3 is 18 amino acids long. The ends lost 5 bases at V and 0 bases at J; junction bases unmatched: 13. The CDR3 bases are TGTGCCAGCAGTCGGACAGGGGCGTACCTGACCCCTAACTATGGCTACACCTTC. It yields the protein CASSRTGAYLTPNYGYTF.

The V call is TRBV29-1, the J call TRBJ2-1; 12 bases align to TRBD2. The CDR3 has 19 residues. J lost 10 bases, V lost 6 bases, and 25 bases had no gene match. CDR1 and CDR2 (germline): SQVTM, ANQGSEA. The CDR3 reads CSVGSRTGKWTSGELEQFF. CDR3 in DNA: TGCAGCGTAGGATCTAGGACAGGAAAATGGACTAGCGGGGAGTTGGAGCAGTTCTTC.

The chain combines TRBV29-1 with TRBJ1-4; D uncertain. The ends were cut back, 0 bases at V and 5 bases at J, with 10 bases in the middle. CDR3 size: 14 residues. Germline CDR1 SQVTM, CDR2 ANQGSEA. The CDR3 region has the DNA TGCAGCGTTGAAGATCCCAGAAGGAATGAAAAACTGTTTTTT. Protein sequence: CSVEDPRRNEKLFF.

This rearrangement joins TRBV27 to TRBJ2-7; D possibly matches TRBD1 or TRBD2 (6 bases each). CDR1 is MNHEY and CDR2 is SMNVEV in the germline V gene (reference sequence). The V gene lost 2 bases and the J gene lost 7 bases, with 15 bases spanning the gap. The CDR3 totals 14 residues. As DNA, the CDR3 is TGTGCCAGCAGTTTAACACGGGGGCGCCATGAGCAGTACTTC. Translating it yields CASSLTRGRHEQYF.

V is TRBV5-4 and J is TRBJ2-6, with a tentative D call TRBD1 (5 bases). Germline V gene sequence: CDR1 SGHNT, CDR2 YYREEE (reference sequence). This CDR3 is 15 amino acids long. The germline V and J ends were trimmed by 4 bases and 2 bases, with 10 bases remaining between them. The CDR3 loop is CASSLPGPGANVLTF. The CDR3 DNA follows: TGTGCCAGCAGCCTTCCAGGGCCTGGGGCCAACGTCCTGACTTTC.

The chain recombines TRBV5-1 with TRBJ1-4; 7 nucleotides match TRBD1. The germline V gene encodes CDR1 SGHRS and CDR2 YFSETQ. The V and J ends lost 3 bases and 5 bases, in that order; junction bases with no gene match: 13. This CDR3 comprises 17 residues. The CDR3 nucleotides read TGCGCCAGCAGCTCTACAGGGGCTCCAGAGGGAAATGAAAAACTGTTTTTT. Translation: CASSSTGAPEGNEKLFF. Together with reference TRBV5-1 and TRBJ1-4, the CDR3 gives the full variable domain: KAGVTQTPRYLIKTRGQQVTLSCSPISGHRSVSWYQQTPGQGLQFLFEYFSETQRNKGNFPGRFSGRQFSNSRSEMNVSTLELGDSALYLCASSSTGAPEGNEKLFFGSGTQLSVL.

The V call is TRBV10-2, the J call TRBJ1-1; D not resolved. The germline V gene encodes CDR1 WSHSY and CDR2 SAAADI. V was clipped by 0 bases and J by 7 bases, with 15 bases between them. This CDR3 has 15 residues. The chain's CDR3 is CASSESGRNFGEAFF. For the CDR3, the DNA is TGCGCCAGCAGTGAGTCGGGCAGGAATTTTGGTGAAGCTTTCTTT.

This clone is a singleton in its sample. The gene calls are TRBV5-4 and TRBJ1-6; D is undetermined. V was trimmed by 4 bases and J by 7 bases, leaving 15 bases between them. Germline V gene lookup returns CDR1 SGHNT and CDR2 YYREEE (reference sequence). The CDR3 loop spans 15 amino acids. In DNA form, the CDR3 reads TGTGCCAGCAGCGACGCCTGGACGGGGAATTCACCCCTCCACTTT. Its protein product is CASSDAWTGNSPLHF.

The CDR3 DNA reads TGTGCCAGCTCACAATCGGCGAATAATGAAAAACTGTTTTTT. Its translation is CASSQSANNEKLFF. The V gene is TRBV18, the J gene TRBJ1-4; D unresolved. This CDR3 is built from 14 residues. CDR1 and CDR2 (germline): KGHSH, LQKENI. V was clipped by 4 bases and J by 4 bases, with 10 bases between them.

CDR3 region: CASSLAGQVEGKLFF. CDR3 sequence (DNA): TGTGCCAGCAGCTTAGCGGGGCAGGTCGAGGGAAAACTGTTTTTT. The V call is TRBV7-2, the J call TRBJ1-4; tentative D call: TRBD1 (5 bases). Trimming left V 0 bases short and J 10 bases short, with 15 bases between. From germline, CDR1 is SGHTA and CDR2 FQGNSA. This CDR3 contains 15 residues.

The chain is built from TRBV29-1 and TRBJ2-3; 11 bases are a match to TRBD2. CDR1 and CDR2 from the germline V gene are SQVTM and ANQGSEA. The CDR3 covers 18 residues. The V segment lost 2 bases and the J segment 3 bases; nucleotides outside the gene matches: 13. The chain's CDR3 is CSVERFASGGISTDTQYF. The CDR3 DNA sequence: TGCAGCGTTGAAAGGTTCGCTAGCGGGGGGATTAGTACAGATACGCAGTATTTT.

This clone showed up just once. The CDR3: CASSFGRGAYEQYF. The CDR3 nucleotides are TGTGCCAGCAGCTTCGGGAGGGGGGCTTACGAGCAGTACTTC. This chain uses TRBV5-4 with TRBJ2-7, with 8 bases matching TRBD2. Trimming took 2 bases from V and 4 from J; bases not matched to a gene: 5. From germline, CDR1 is SGHNT and CDR2 YYREEE (reference sequence). CDR3 length: 14 amino acids. The full variable domain, in which reference TRBV5-4 and TRBJ2-7 provide the parts outside the CDR3, is ETGVTQSPTHLIKTRGQQVTLRCSSQSGHNTVSWYQQALGQGPQFIFQYYREEENGRGNFPPRFSGLQFPNYSSELNVNALELDDSALYLCASSFGRGAYEQYFGPGTRLTVT.

This clone was observed a handful of times. The chain uses TRBV19 and TRBJ2-2; D is undetermined. V lost 7 bases to trimming and J lost 4 bases, with 16 bases between them. This CDR3 is built from 15 residues. Germline assignment: CDR1 LNHDA and CDR2 SQIVND (reference sequence). The CDR3 DNA reads TGTGCCAGTACCTCACCGGGCCAGGTCACCGGGGAGCTGTTTTTT. Translating it yields CASTSPGQVTGELFF.

The V gene is TRBV7-2, the J gene TRBJ1-3; a possible D gene is TRBD1 (5 bases). With 1 base removed from V and 2 bases from J, the gap between germline ends came to 12 bases. This CDR3 is built from 16 residues. The germline V gene has CDR1 SGHTA and CDR2 FQGNSA. Written as DNA, the CDR3 is TGTGCCAGCAGCTTAGTTAAGGGACGGCCTGGAAACACCATATATTTT. Translated, it gives CASSLVKGRPGNTIYF.